These 19 T cell receptor beta chains were sequenced from one sample in a study of PD-1 blockade in mismatch repair-deficient tumors. Specified time point: identical approximately nine-day culture without peptide (control). Sequencing used immunoSEQ multiplex PCR; TCRdb keeps in-frame clones, though not all of them. Altogether some 14,000 clones are present, more than 75% being singletons, with the ten largest covering roughly an eighth. No antigen has been assigned to these receptors. Sequenced material: cells cultured in vitro, taken from a patient treated with pembrolizumab. Receptors were obtained from an adult with mismatch repair-deficient cancer.

As concerns this clone: At one end the junction does not follow the germline gene, possibly because of a read error. The rearrangement uses TRBV6-1 and TRBJ2-7; 7 positions match TRBD1. CDR3 length equals 13 residues. Germline V gives CDR1 MNHNS, CDR2 SASEGT. CDR3 region: CRVRAGTDYEQYF. In nucleotides, the CDR3 is TGCCGGGTAAGGGCAGGGACAGACTACGAGCAGTACTTC.

The chain couples TRBV28 to TRBJ1-5, with 7 bases lining up with TRBD1. Germline CDR1 is MDHEN and CDR2 is SYDVKM. With V trimmed by 6 bases and J by 16 bases, 9 bases remained unmatched. The CDR3 extends over 11 amino acids. CDR3 sequence: CASSETGDIHF. The CDR3 DNA reads as TGTGCCAGCAGCGAAACAGGGGACATACATTTT.

J is TRBJ1-1 and V is TRBV11-2; no reliable D call. V lost 3 bases, J lost 1 base, and 9 bases lay in between. The CDR3 is made up of 14 amino acids. The germline gives CDR1 SGHAT, CDR2 FQNNGV. The CDR3 is CASSFSIRNTEAFF. CDR3 DNA: TGTGCCAGCAGCTTCTCTATCAGGAACACTGAAGCTTTCTTT.

CDR3 sequence (DNA): TGTGCCAGCAGCTTAGGGGGGAACTATGGCTACACCTTC. Its protein is CASSLGGNYGYTF. The chain links TRBV13 to TRBJ1-2; no firm D call. Germline CDR1 reads PRHDT; CDR2 reads FYEKMQ (reference sequence). V was pared by 0 bases and J by 2 bases, with 4 bases between. The CDR3 is made up of 13 amino acids.

The chain couples TRBV27 to TRBJ2-3, with 9 bases aligning to TRBD1. Germline V gene data show CDR1 as MNHEY and CDR2 as SMNVEV (reference sequence). The CDR3 length is 17 residues. Trimming cost V 5 bases and J 1 base; bases outside gene matches: 10. This chain's CDR3 is CASSQKQGAPGTDTQYF. DNA for the CDR3: TGTGCCAGCAGTCAGAAACAGGGGGCGCCAGGCACAGATACGCAGTATTTT.

The rearrangement uses TRBV11-2 and TRBJ2-5, with D tentatively TRBD2 (7 bases). Germline assignment: CDR1 SGHAT and CDR2 FQNNGV. V dropped 5 bases and J dropped 5 bases, with 15 bases sitting between them. The CDR3 is made up of 14 amino acids. The DNA for the CDR3 is TGTGCCAGCAGCAAAGGGGGGGTCCGGGAGACCCAGTACTTC. The encoded protein is CASSKGGVRETQYF.

V is TRBV19 and J is TRBJ2-1; D tentatively reads TRBD1 or TRBD2 (5 bases each). V was pared by 1 base and J by 6 bases, with 10 bases between. The germline CDR1 and CDR2 sequences are LNHDA and SQIVND (reference sequence). This CDR3 comprises 14 residues. This CDR3 reads CASSIGEGRNEQFF. The CDR3 region has the DNA TGTGCCAGTAGTATAGGCGAGGGGCGCAATGAGCAGTTCTTC.

This rearrangement joins TRBV7-3 to TRBJ1-2, with 7 bases aligning to TRBD1. Germline CDR1 reads SGHTA; CDR2 reads FQGTGA. The V gene end was trimmed by 1 base and the J gene end by 8 bases; junction bases not matched to a gene: 4. The CDR3 extends over 13 amino acids. Here the CDR3 DNA reads TGTGCCAGCAGCTTAAAAGGGGGCCAGGGCTACACCTTC. Translated, it gives CASSLKGGQGYTF.

The chain joins TRBV2 to TRBJ2-7; D not certain. Germline V CDR1 and CDR2: SNHLY, FYNNEI. CDR3 length equals 13 residues. The V gene lost 6 bases and the J gene lost 0 bases, with 9 bases spanning the gap. The CDR3 here is CASSPDNSYEQYF. CDR3 DNA sequence: TGTGCCAGCAGCCCCGACAACTCCTACGAGCAGTACTTC.

The chain joins TRBV18 to TRBJ1-4; the match to TRBD1 covers 8 bases. V shed 1 base and J 8 bases; nucleotides not matched to a gene: 6. This CDR3 spans 15 amino acids. Germline V gene lookup returns CDR1 KGHSH and CDR2 LQKENI. The DNA for the CDR3 is TGTGCCAGCTCACCACGCAGGGGGCGCGAGGAAAAACTGTTTTTT. Its translation: CASSPRRGREEKLFF. Using reference TRBV18 and TRBJ1-4 for the parts outside the CDR3, the full variable domain is NAGVMQNPRHLVRRRGQEARLRCSPMKGHSHVYWYRQLPEEGLKFMVYLQKENIIDESGMPKERFSAEFPKEGPSILRIQQVVRGDSAAYFCASSPRRGREEKLFFGSGTQLSVL.

CDR3 nucleotides: TGTGCCAGCAGGGGTAGCTCCTATAATTCACCCCTCCACTTT. As protein: CASRGSSYNSPLHF. The V gene is TRBV27, the J gene TRBJ1-6; D unresolved. V was shortened by 6 bases and J by 0 bases, with 6 bases between the two germline ends. The CDR3 is 14 amino acids. Germline V gene sequence: CDR1 MNHEY, CDR2 SMNVEV (reference sequence).

The V and J genes are TRBV15 and TRBJ2-7; TRBD2 matches 10 bases. This CDR3 is built from 16 residues. The germline CDR1 and CDR2 sequences are LNHNV and YYDKDF (reference sequence). V lost 0 bases to trimming and J lost 4 bases; unmatched junction nucleotides: 6. The CDR3 nucleotides read TGTGCCACCAGCAGAGAAAAGGCTAGCGGGAGTTACGAGCAGTACTTC. Protein sequence: CATSREKASGSYEQYF.

The chain couples TRBV28 to TRBJ1-5, with D possibly TRBD1 on 5 matching bases. CDR3 length equals 15 residues. Trimming removed 6 bases at V and 2 bases at J, with 14 bases between. Germline V lookup: CDR1 MDHEN, CDR2 SYDVKM. CDR3 coding DNA: TGTGCCAGCAGGCCCTGGGGGATAGGCAATCAGCCCCAGCATTTT. Its translation is CASRPWGIGNQPQHF.

The chain combines TRBV28 with TRBJ2-7; D unresolved. V was cut by 5 bases and J by 4 bases, with 6 bases left in between. Germline V lookup: CDR1 MDHEN, CDR2 SYDVKM. The CDR3 spans 11 residues. CDR3 in DNA: TGTGCCAGCAGTGTGCTTTACGAGCAGTACTTC. Its translation is CASSVLYEQYF.

J is TRBJ1-1 and V is TRBV19, with D uncertain. The length of the CDR3 is 15 residues. The V end lost 6 bases, the J end lost 0 bases, and 14 bases lay between the germline ends. Germline CDR1 reads LNHDA; CDR2 reads SQIVND (reference sequence). For the CDR3, the DNA is TGTGCCAGTAGCACCGAGGAGCACATGAACACTGAAGCTTTCTTT. Its protein product is CASSTEEHMNTEAFF.

The CDR3 nucleotides are TGCGCCAGCAGCTTCACAGCTGGAAACACCATATATTTT. Encoded protein: CASSFTAGNTIYF. The V gene is TRBV5-1, the J gene TRBJ1-3; D unresolved. Germline V gene lookup returns CDR1 SGHRS and CDR2 YFSETQ. V lost 2 bases and J 2 bases, leaving 5 bases between the germline ends. There are 13 residues in the CDR3.

The chain carries TRBV9 and TRBJ2-2; 9 nucleotides match TRBD1. The V segment lost 0 bases and the J segment 3 bases; nucleotides outside the gene matches: 0. CDR3 length: 15 amino acids. Germline values: CDR1 SGDLS, CDR2 YYNGEE. The CDR3: CASSVGTGDTGELFF. Written as DNA, the CDR3 is TGTGCCAGCAGCGTAGGGACAGGGGACACCGGGGAGCTGTTTTTT.

The V gene is TRBV6-5, the J gene TRBJ1-2; 12 nucleotides agree with TRBD1. J lost 4 bases, V lost 4 bases, and 7 bases had no gene match. The CDR3 has 16 amino acids. Germline V gene lookup returns CDR1 MNHEY and CDR2 SVGAGI. CDR3 nucleotide sequence: TGTGCCAGCAGTTTCGGGACAGGGGGCGGCGGCTATGGCTACACCTTC. Its translation is CASSFGTGGGGYGYTF.

The genes are TRBV9 and TRBJ1-4, with a tentative D call TRBD1 (5 bases). Looked up from germline, CDR1 is SGDLS and CDR2 is YYNGEE. The CDR3 is 15 residues long. V was clipped by 0 bases and J by 5 bases, with 11 bases between them. CDR3 nucleotides: TGTGCCAGCAGCGTAGTGGGCACAGGCAATGAAAAACTGTTTTTT. Amino acids: CASSVVGTGNEKLFF.